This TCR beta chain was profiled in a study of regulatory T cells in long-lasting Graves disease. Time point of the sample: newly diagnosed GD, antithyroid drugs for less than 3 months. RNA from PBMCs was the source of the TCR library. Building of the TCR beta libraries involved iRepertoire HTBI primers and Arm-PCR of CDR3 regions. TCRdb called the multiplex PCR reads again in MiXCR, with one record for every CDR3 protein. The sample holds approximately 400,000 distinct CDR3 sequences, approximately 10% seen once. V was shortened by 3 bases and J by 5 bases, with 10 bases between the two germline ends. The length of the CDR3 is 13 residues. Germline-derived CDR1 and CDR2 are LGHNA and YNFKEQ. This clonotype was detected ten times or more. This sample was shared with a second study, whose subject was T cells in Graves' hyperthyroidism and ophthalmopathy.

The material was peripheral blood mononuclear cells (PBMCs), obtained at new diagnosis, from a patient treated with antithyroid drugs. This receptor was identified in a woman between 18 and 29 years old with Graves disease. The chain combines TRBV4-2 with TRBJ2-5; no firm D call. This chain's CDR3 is CASSQATEETQYF. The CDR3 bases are TGTGCCAGCAGCCAGGCCACGGAGGAGACCCAGTACTTC.